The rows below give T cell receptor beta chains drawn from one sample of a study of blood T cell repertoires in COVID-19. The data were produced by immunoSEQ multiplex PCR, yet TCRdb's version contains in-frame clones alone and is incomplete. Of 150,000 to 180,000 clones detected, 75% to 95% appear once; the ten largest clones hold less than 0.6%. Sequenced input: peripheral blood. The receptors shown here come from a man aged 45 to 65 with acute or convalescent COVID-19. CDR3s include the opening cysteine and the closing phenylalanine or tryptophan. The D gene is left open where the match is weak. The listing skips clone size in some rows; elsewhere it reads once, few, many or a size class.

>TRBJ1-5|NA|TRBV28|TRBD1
TGTGCCAGCAGATCCGGACAGGGTCAGCCCCAGCATTTT
CASRSGQGQPQHF
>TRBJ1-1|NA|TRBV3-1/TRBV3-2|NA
TGTGCCAGCAGCCAATTCATGAACACTGAAGCTTTCTTT
CASSQFMNTEAFF
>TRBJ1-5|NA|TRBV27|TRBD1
TGTGCCAGCAGCCCGATCGGACAGGATGGCAATCAGCCCCAGCATTTT
CASSPIGQDGNQPQHF
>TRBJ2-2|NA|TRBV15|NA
TGTGCCACCAGCAGGAGAGGGTCCGGGGAGCTGTTTTTT
CATSRRGSGELFF
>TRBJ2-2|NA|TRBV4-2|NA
TGTGCCAGCAGCCCTCCCGGGGATGAAACGAACACCGGGGAGCTGTTTTTT
CASSPPGDETNTGELFF
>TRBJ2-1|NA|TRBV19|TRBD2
TGTGCCAGTAGTATTCAGCGGGGGGGCCACAATGAGCAGTTCTTC
CASSIQRGGHNEQFF
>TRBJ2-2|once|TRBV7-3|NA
TGTGCCAGCAGCCGACGCAGCGGCCCCGCGAACACCGGGGAGCTGTTTTTT
CASSRRSGPANTGELFF
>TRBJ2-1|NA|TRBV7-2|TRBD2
TGTGCCAGCAGCTTAGAACTAGCGGGTTGGTACAATGAGCAGTTCTTC
CASSLELAGWYNEQFF
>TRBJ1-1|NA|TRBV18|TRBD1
TGTGCCAGCTCATTTGGGACAGGGAACACTGAAGCTTTCTTT
CASSFGTGNTEAFF
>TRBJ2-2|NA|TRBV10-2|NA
TGCGCCAGCAGTGACCGGTCCGGGGAGCTGTTTTTT
CASSDRSGELFF
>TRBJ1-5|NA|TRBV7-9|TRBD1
TGTGCCAGCAGCAAGACTGGACAGGGTTTGAATCAGCCCCAGCATTTT
CASSKTGQGLNQPQHF